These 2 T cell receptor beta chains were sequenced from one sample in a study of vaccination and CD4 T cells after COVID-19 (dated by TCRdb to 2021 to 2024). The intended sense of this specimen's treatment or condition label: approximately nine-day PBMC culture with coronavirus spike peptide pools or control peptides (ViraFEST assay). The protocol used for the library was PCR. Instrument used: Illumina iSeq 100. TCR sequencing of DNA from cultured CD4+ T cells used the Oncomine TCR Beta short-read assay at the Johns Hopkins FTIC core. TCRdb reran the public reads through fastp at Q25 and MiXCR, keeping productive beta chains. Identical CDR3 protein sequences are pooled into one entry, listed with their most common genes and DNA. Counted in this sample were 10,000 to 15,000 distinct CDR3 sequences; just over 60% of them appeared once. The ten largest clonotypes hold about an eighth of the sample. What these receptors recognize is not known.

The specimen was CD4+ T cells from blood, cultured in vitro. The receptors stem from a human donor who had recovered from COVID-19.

The CDR3: CASSPRVRVETQYF. The CDR3 region has the DNA TGCGCCAGCAGCCCCAGGGTGAGGGTAGAGACCCAGTACTTC. The chain carries TRBV5-1 and TRBJ2-5; TRBD1 or TRBD2 may be the D gene (5 bases each). Looked up from germline, CDR1 is SGHRS and CDR2 is YFSETQ. V gave up 4 bases and J gave up 4 bases, with 14 bases separating them. The CDR3 sequence is 14 residues long.

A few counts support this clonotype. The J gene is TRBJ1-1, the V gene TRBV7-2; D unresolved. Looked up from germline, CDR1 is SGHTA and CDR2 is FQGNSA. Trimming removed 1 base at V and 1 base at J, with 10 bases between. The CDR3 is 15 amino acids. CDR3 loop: CASSLVGRQNTEAFF. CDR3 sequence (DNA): TGTGCCAGCAGCTTAGTAGGCAGACAGAACACTGAAGCTTTCTTT.